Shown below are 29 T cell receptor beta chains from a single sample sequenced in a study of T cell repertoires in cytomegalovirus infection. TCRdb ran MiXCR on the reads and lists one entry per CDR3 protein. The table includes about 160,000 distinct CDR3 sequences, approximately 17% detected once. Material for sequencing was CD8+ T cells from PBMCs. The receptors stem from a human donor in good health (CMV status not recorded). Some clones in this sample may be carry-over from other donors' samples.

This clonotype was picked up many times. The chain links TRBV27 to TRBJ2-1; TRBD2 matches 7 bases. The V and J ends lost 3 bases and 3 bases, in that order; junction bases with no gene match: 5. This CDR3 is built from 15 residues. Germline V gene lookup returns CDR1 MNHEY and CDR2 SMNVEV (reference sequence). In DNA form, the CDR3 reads TGTGCCAGCAGTTTTCGGGGGGACCTCTACAATGAGCAGTTCTTC. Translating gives CASSFRGDLYNEQFF.

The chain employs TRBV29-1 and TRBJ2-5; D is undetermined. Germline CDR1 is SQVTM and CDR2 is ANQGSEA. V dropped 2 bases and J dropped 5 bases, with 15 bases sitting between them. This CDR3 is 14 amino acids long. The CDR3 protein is CSVERLARRETQYF. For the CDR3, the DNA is TGCAGCGTTGAAAGGTTGGCCAGGCGGGAGACCCAGTACTTC.

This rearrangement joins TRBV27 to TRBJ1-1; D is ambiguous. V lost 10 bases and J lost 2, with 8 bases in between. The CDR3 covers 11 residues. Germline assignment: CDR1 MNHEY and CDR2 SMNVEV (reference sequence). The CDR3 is CATIRNTEAFF. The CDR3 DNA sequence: TGTGCCACCATCAGAAACACTGAAGCTTTCTTT.

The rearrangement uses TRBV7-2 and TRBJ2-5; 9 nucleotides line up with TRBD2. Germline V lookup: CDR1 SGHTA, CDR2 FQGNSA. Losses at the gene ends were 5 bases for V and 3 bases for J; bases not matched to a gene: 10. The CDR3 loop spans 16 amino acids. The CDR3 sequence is CASSRLAELHKETQYF. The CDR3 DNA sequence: TGTGCCAGCAGCCGACTAGCGGAGCTACACAAAGAGACCCAGTACTTC.

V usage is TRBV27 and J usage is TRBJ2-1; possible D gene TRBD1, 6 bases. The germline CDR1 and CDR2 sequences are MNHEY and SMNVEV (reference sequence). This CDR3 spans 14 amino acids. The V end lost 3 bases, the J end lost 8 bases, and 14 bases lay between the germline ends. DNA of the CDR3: TGTGCCAGCAGTTTTTTCAGGGGTAAGGATGAGCAGTTCTTC. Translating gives CASSFFRGKDEQFF.

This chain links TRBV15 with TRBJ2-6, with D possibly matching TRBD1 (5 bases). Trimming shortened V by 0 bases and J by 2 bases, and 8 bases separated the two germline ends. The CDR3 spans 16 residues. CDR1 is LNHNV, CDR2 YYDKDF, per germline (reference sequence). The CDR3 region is CATSRDRGAGANVLTF. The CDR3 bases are TGTGCCACCAGCAGAGATAGGGGTGCTGGGGCCAACGTCCTGACTTTC.

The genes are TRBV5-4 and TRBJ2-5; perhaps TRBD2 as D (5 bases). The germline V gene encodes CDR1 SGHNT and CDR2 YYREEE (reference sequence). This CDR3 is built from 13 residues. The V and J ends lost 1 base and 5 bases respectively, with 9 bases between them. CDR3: CASSLRGSETQYF. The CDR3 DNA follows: TGTGCCAGCAGCTTGAGAGGGTCGGAGACCCAGTACTTC.

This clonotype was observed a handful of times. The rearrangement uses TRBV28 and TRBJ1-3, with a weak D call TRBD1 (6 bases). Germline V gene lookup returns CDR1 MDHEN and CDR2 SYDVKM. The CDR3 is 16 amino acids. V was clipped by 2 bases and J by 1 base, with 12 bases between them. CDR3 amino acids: CASSLHQGLSGNTIYF. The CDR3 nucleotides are TGTGCCAGCAGTTTACATCAGGGGCTGTCTGGAAACACCATATATTTT.

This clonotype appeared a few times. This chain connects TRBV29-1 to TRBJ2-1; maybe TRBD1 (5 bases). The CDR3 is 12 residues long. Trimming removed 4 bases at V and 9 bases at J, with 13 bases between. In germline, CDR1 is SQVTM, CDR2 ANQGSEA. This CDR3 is CSVAPRAIEQFF. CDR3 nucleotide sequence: TGCAGCGTTGCCCCCAGGGCCATTGAGCAGTTCTTC.

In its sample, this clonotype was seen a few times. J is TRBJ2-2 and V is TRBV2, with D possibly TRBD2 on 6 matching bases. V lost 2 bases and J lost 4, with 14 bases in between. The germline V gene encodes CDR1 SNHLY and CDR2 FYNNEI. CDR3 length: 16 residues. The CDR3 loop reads CASSESGGMVTGELFF. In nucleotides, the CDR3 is TGTGCCAGCAGTGAATCCGGCGGGATGGTCACCGGGGAGCTGTTTTTT.

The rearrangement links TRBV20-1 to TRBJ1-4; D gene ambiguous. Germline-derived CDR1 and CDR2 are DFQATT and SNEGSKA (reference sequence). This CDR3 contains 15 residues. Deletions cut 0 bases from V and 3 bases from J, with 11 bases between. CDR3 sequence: CSARDRGDANEKLFF. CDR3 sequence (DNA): TGCAGTGCTAGAGATAGAGGTGATGCTAATGAAAAACTGTTTTTT.

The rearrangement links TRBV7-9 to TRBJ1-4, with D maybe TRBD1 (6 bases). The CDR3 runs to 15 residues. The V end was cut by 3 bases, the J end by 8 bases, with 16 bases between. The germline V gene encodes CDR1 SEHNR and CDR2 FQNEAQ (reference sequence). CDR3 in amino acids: CASSLSPWTDEKLFF. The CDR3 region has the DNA TGTGCCAGCAGCTTGTCCCCCTGGACAGACGAAAAACTGTTTTTT.

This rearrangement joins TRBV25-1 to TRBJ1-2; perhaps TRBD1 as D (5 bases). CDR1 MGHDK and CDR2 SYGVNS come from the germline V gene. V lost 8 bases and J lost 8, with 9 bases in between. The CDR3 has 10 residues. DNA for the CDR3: TGTGCCAGCTGGGGGTCGGGCTACACCTTC. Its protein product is CASWGSGYTF.

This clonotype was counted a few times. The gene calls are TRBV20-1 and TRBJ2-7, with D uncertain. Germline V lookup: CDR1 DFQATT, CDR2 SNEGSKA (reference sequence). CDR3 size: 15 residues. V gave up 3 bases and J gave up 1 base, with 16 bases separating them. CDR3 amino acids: CSASASYGFSYEQYF. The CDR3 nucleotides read TGCAGTGCTAGTGCGAGCTACGGATTTTCCTACGAGCAGTACTTC.

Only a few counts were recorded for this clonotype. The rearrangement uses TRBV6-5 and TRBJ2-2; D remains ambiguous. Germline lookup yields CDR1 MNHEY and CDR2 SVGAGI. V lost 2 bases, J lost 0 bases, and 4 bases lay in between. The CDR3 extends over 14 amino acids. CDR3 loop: CASSYTTNTGELFF. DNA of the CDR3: TGTGCCAGCAGTTACACTACGAACACCGGGGAGCTGTTTTTT.

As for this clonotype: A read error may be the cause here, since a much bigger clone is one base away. The CDR3 nucleotides read TGTGCCAGCAGGCAGGAGTACGAGCAGTACTTC. This codes for CASRQEYEQYF. The genes are TRBV6-2 or TRBV6-3 and TRBJ2-7; unclear D gene. V lost 6 bases and J 4 bases, leaving 7 bases between the germline ends. CDR1 is MNHEY, CDR2 SVGEGT, per germline. The CDR3 has 11 amino acids.

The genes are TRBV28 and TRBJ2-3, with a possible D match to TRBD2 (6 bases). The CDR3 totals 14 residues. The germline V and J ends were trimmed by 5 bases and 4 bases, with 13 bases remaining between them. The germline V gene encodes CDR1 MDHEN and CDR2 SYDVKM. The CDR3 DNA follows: TGTGCCAGCAGTCCCCCTGGGACTCCAGATACGCAGTATTTT. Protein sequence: CASSPPGTPDTQYF.

CDR3 amino acids: CASSPQPRGADEQFF. As DNA, the CDR3 is TGTGCCAGCAGCCCACAGCCTCGAGGGGCGGATGAGCAGTTCTTC. The chain employs TRBV7-9 and TRBJ2-1; D may correspond to TRBD1 or TRBD2 (5 bases each). CDR3 length: 15 residues. Germline V gene lookup returns CDR1 SEHNR and CDR2 FQNEAQ (reference sequence). V dropped 5 bases and J dropped 8 bases, with 19 bases sitting between them.

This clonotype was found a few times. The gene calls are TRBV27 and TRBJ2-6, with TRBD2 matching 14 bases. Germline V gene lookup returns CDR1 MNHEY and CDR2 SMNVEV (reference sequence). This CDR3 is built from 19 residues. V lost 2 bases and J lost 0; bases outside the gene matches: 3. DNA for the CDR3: TGTGCCAGCAGTTTACTCGGGACTAGCGGGGGCTCTGGGGCCAACGTCCTGACTTTC. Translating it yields CASSLLGTSGGSGANVLTF.

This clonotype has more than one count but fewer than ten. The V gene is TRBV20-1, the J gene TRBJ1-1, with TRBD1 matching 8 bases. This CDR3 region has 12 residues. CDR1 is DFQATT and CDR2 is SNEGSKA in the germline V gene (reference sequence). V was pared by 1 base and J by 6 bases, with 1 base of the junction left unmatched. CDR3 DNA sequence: TGCAGTGCTAGAGGACAGGGGCCTGAAGCTTTCTTT. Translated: CSARGQGPEAFF.

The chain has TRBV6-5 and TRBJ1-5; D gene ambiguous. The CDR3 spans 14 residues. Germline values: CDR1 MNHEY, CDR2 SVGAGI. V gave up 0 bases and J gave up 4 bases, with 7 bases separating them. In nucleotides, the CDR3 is TGTGCCAGCAGTTACTCTCGTTGGAATCAGCCCCAGCATTTT. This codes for CASSYSRWNQPQHF.

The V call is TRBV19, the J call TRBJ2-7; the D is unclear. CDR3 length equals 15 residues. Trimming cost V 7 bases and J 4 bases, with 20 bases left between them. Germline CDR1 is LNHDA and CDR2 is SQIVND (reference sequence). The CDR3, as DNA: TGTGCCAGTACGGTGGCAGGTTCGCCTGATTACGAGCAGTACTTC. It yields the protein CASTVAGSPDYEQYF.

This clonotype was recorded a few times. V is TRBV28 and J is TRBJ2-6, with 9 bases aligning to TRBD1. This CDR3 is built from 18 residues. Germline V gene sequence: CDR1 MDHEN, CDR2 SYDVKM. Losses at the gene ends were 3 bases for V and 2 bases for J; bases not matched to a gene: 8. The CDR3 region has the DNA TGTGCCAGCAGTTTGGTTGGGACAGGGCATCCTGGGGCCAACGTCCTGACTTTC. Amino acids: CASSLVGTGHPGANVLTF.

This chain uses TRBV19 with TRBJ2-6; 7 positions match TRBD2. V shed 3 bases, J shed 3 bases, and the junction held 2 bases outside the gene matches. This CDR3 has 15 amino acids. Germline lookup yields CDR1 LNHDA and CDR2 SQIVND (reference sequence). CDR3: CASSMGGLGANVLTF. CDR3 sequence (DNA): TGTGCCAGTAGTATGGGAGGGCTTGGGGCCAACGTCCTGACTTTC.

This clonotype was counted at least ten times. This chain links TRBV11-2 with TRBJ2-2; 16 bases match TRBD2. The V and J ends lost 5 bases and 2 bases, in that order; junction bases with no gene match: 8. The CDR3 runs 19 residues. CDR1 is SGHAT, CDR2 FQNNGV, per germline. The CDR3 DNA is TGTGCCAGCAGCGGGGGACTAGCGGGGGGGCGCTATAACACCGGGGAGCTGTTTTTT. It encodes CASSGGLAGGRYNTGELFF.

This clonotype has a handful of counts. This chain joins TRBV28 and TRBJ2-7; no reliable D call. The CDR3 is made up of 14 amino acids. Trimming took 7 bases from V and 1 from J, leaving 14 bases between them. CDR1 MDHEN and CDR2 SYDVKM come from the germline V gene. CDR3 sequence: CASTSVLGSYEQYF. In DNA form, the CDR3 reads TGTGCCAGCACCTCTGTCCTCGGGTCCTACGAGCAGTACTTC.

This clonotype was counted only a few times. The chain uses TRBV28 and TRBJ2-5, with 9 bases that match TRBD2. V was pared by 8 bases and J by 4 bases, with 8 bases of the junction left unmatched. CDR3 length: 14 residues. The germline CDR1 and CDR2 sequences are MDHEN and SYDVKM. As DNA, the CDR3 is TGTGCCAGCGCTAGCGGGAACGCTGTAGAGACCCAGTACTTC. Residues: CASASGNAVETQYF.

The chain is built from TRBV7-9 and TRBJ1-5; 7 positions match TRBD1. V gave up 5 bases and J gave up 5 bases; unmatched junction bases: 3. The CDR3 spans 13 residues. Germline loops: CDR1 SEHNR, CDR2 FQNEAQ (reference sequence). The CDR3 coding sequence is TGTGCCAGCAGCGCGGGACAGCATCAGCCCCAGCATTTT. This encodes CASSAGQHQPQHF. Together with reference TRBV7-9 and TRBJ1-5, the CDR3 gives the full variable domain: DTGVSQNPRHKITKRGQNVTFRCDPISEHNRLYWYRQTLGQGPEFLTYFQNEAQLEKSRLLSDRFSAERPKGSFSTLEIQRTEQGDSAMYLCASSAGQHQPQHFGDGTRLSIL.

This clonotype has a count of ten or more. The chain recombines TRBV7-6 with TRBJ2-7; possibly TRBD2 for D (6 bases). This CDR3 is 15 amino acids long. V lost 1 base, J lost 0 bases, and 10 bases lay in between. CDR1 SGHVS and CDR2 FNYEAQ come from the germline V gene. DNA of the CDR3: TGTGCCAGCAGCTTAGTTGCGGGATCCTCCTACGAGCAGTACTTC. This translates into CASSLVAGSSYEQYF. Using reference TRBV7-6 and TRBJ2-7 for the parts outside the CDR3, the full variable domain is GAGVSQSPRYKVTKRGQDVALRCDPISGHVSLYWYRQALGQGPEFLTYFNYEAQQDKSGLPNDRFSAERPEGSISTLTIQRTEQRDSAMYRCASSLVAGSSYEQYFGPGTRLTVT.